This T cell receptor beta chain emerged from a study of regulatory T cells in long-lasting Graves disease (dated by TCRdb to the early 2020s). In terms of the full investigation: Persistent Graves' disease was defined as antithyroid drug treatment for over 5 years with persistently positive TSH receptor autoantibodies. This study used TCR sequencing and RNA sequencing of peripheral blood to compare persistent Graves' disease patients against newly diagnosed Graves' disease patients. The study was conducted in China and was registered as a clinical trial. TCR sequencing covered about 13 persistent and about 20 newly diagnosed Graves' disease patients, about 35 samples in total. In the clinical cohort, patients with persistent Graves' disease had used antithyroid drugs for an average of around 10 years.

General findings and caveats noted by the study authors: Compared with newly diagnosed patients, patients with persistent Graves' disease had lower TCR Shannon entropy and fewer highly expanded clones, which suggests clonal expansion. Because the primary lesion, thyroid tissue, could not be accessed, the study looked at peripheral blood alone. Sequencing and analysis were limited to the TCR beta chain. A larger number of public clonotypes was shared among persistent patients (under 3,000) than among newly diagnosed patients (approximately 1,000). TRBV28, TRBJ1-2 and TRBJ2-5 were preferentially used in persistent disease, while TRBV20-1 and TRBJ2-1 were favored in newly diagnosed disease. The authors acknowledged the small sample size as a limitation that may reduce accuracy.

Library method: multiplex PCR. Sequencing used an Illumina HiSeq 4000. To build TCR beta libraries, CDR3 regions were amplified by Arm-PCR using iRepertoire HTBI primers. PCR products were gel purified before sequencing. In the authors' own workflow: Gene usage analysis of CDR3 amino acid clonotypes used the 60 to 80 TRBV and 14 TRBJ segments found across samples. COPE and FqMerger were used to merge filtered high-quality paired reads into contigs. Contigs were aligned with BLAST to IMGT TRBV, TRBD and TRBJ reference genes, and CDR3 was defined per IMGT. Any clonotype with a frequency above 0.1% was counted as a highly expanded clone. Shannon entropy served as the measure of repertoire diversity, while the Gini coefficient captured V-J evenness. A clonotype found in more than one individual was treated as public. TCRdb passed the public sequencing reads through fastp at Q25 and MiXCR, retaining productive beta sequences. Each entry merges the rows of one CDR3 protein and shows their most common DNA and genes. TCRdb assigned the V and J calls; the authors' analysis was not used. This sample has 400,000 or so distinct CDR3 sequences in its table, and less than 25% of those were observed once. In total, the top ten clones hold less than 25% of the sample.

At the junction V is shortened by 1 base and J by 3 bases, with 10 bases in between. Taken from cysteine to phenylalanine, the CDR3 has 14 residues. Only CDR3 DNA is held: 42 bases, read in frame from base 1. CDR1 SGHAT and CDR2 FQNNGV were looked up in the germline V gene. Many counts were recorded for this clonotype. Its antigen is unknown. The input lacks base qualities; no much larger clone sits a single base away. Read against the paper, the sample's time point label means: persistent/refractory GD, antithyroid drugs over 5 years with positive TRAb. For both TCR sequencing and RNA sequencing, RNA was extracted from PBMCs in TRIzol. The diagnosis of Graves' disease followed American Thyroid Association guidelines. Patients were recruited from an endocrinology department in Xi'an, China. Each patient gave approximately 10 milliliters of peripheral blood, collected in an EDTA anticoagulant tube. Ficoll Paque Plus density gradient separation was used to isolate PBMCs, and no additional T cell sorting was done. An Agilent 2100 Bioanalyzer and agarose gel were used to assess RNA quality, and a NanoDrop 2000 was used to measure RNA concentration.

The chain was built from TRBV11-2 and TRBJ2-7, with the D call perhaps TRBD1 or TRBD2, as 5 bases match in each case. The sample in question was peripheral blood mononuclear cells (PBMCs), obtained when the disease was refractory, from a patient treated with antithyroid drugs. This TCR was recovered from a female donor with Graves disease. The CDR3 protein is CASSLGGNFYEQYF. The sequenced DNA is TGTGCCAGCAGCTTAGGGGGGAACTTCTACGAGCAGTACTTC.